This T cell receptor (beta chain) was recorded in a study of PD-1 blockade in mismatch repair-deficient tumors. For the study at large: Patients had approximately 11 mismatch repair-deficient cancer types and were previously treated and progressing.

TCRdb's table, derived via immunoSEQ multiplex PCR, lists solely in-frame clones and lacks some. The repertoire consists of approximately 130,000 clones, with about 88% occurring once and the leading ten covering about 13%. This clonotype was obtained from an adult with mismatch repair-deficient cancer. The specimen comprised peripheral blood, sampled 44 weeks after starting pembrolizumab.

The CDR3 region is CASSYPGLVGYEQYF. DNA for the CDR3: TGTGCCAGCAGTTACCCAGGACTAGTAGGCTACGAGCAGTACTTC. The chain carries TRBV6-6 and TRBJ2-7, with 7 bases matching TRBD2. The CDR3 length is 15 residues. Germline trimming cut 2 bases from V and 3 bases from J; bases unmatched to any gene: 7. The germline CDR1 and CDR2 sequences are MNHNY and SVGAGI (reference sequence).